This T cell receptor beta chain comes out of a study of early T cells in non-severe SARS-CoV-2 infection. Study context: Chains were not paired, and sequencing was done on bulk RNA from unsorted whole blood. Study-wide results and caveats: Missing private and CD4 specificities, VDJdb matching favored anti-spike CD8 responses.

This clonotype was observed a few times. Its antigen is unknown. Individual cDNA molecules were tagged with unique molecular identifiers, the study reported. A single record per CDR3 protein comes from TCRdb applying MiXCR to the 5' RACE reads. The sample shows approximately 50,000 distinct CDR3 sequences, 12% of them seen only once. The CDR3 has 18 residues. V lost 3 bases and J 1 base, leaving 21 bases between the germline ends. Germline loops: CDR1 SQVTM, CDR2 ANQGSEA. The sample taken for sequencing was whole blood. The V gene is TRBV29-1, the J gene TRBJ2-2, with D possibly being TRBD1 (6 bases). The TCR comes from an adult who was a healthcare worker with PCR-confirmed SARS-CoV-2 infection or an uninfected control (not recorded which). CDR3 residues: CSVEVPTGRFENTGELFF. The CDR3 bases are TGCAGCGTTGAGGTCCCCACAGGGCGTTTCGAGAACACCGGGGAGCTGTTTTTT.